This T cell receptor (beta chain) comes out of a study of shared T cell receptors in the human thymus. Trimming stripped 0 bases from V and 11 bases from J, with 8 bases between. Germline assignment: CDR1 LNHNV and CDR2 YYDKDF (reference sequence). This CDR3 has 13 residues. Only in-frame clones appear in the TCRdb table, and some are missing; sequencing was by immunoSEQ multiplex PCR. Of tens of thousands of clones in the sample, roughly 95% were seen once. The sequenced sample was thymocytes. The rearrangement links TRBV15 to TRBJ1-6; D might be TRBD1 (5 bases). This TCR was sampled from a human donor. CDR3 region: CATSRDPGPPLHF. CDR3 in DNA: TGTGCCACCAGCAGAGATCCGGGGCCACCCCTCCACTTT.